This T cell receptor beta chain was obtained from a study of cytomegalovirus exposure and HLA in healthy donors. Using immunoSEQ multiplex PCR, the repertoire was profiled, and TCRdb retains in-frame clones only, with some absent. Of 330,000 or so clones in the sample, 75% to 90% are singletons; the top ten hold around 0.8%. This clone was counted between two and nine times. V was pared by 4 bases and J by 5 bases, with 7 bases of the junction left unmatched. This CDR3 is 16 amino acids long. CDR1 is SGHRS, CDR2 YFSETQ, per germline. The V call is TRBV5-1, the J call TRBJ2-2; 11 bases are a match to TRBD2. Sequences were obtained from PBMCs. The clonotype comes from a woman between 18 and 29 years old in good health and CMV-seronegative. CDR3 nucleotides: TGCGCCAGCAGCGCTATAGCGGGAGGGCGAACCGGGGAGCTGTTTTTT. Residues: CASSAIAGGRTGELFF. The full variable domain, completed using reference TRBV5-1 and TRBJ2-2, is KAGVTQTPRYLIKTRGQQVTLSCSPISGHRSVSWYQQTPGQGLQFLFEYFSETQRNKGNFPGRFSGRQFSNSRSEMNVSTLELGDSALYLCASSAIAGGRTGELFFGEGSRLTVL.